Presented here are 30 T cell receptor beta chains from one specimen sequenced in a study of T cell clonality in common variable immunodeficiency. Study-level points and caveats: In common variable immunodeficiency, TCR beta chains reportedly carried fewer deletions and N-nucleotide insertions.

Profiled with immunoSEQ multiplex PCR; TCRdb holds only in-frame clones, not every one. Singletons are absent from the sample, which has 20,000 to 30,000 clones. Their antigen targets remain unknown. The sequenced sample was peripheral blood mononuclear cells. These receptors all come from a human donor with common variable immunodeficiency.

At least ten counts were recorded for this clone. The CDR3 end falls 3 residues outside the read, so it is completed with the germline J gene. The chain uses TRBV29-1 and TRBJ2-1; 11 bases align to TRBD1. Germline CDR1 is SQVTM and CDR2 is ANQGSEA. This CDR3 contains 14 residues. The junction had 8 bases not matched to a gene; V was cut back by 7 bases and J by 6 bases. CDR3 sequence reads: CSGRTGTGGNEQFF. Incomplete CDR3 DNA: TGCAGCGGCCGGACCGGGACAGGGGGCAATGAG.

This clone has a handful of counts. The read ends 3 residues early relative to the CDR3; the germline J gene fills the gap. This chain joins TRBV29-1 and TRBJ2-5, with TRBD2 matching 10 bases. The V and J ends lost 6 bases and 2 bases, in that order; junction bases with no gene match: 12. The CDR3 has 16 residues. In germline, CDR1 is SQVTM, CDR2 ANQGSEA. The sequenced CDR3 bases are TGCAGCGTCCGAGGCCTAGCGGGAGCTACACAAGAGACC. It translates to CSVRGLAGATQET. The full CDR3 protein reads CSVRGLAGATQETQYF. Complete variable domain (other parts from reference TRBV29-1 and TRBJ2-5): SAVISQKPSRDICQRGTSLTIQCQVDSQVTMMFWYRQQPGQSLTLIATANQGSEATYESGFVIDKFPISRPNLTFSTLTVSNMSPEDSSIYLCSVRGLAGATQETQYFGPGTRLLVL.

In its sample, this clone was seen a few times. The read ends 3 residues early relative to the CDR3; the germline J gene fills the gap. The chain uses TRBV5-1 and TRBJ2-3, with 7 bases matching TRBD2. The V gene's germline CDR1 is SGHRS and CDR2 YFSETQ. The CDR3 runs 15 residues. Unmatched junction bases numbered 6, after V lost 4 bases and J lost 1 base. CDR3 loop: CASSPDSGGTDTQYF. The CDR3 DNA, read in part, is TGCGCCAGCAGCCCTGACAGCGGGGGCACAGATACG.

This clone was seen a handful of times. The DNA ends 3 residues before the CDR3 does, and the rest of the CDR3 is filled in from the germline J gene. The chain combines TRBV5-1 with TRBJ2-7, with 8 bases that match TRBD2. V shed 5 bases and J 3 bases; nucleotides not matched to a gene: 7. Germline V gene sequence: CDR1 SGHRS, CDR2 YFSETQ. The CDR3 has 14 amino acids. The sequenced part of the CDR3 DNA is TGCGCCAGCAGAGGTGCGGGAGGAGGCTACGAG. Protein: CASRGAGGGYE. From start to end, the CDR3 is CASRGAGGGYEQYF.

This clone was seen repeatedly, ten times or more. The read ends 3 residues shy of where the CDR3 ends; the end is completed using the germline J gene. The chain employs TRBV5-1 and TRBJ2-3; 7 bases align to TRBD1. The CDR3 has 14 amino acids. Germline values: CDR1 SGHRS, CDR2 YFSETQ. Trimming removed 0 bases from V and 5 bases from J; junction bases left unmatched: 3. The CDR3: CASSLGDSGDTQYF. The part of the CDR3 DNA that was read is TGCGCCAGCAGCTTGGGGGACAGCGGAGATACG.

This clone was seen more than once but under ten times. Read data end 3 residues before the CDR3 end; the end is taken from the germline J gene. The J gene is TRBJ2-2, the V gene TRBV7-6; 8 bases match TRBD2. The J segment lost 4 bases and the V segment lost 5 bases, leaving 6 bases of the junction unmatched. The CDR3 runs to 15 residues. Germline CDR1 reads SGHVS; CDR2 reads FNYEAQ. CDR3 loop: CASSRFTSGTGELFF. Partial CDR3 DNA: TGTGCCAGCAGCCGATTTACTAGCGGCACCGGGGAG. The entire variable domain, with the rest obtained from reference TRBV7-6 and TRBJ2-2, is as follows: GAGVSQSPRYKVTKRGQDVALRCDPISGHVSLYWYRQALGQGPEFLTYFNYEAQQDKSGLPNDRFSAERPEGSISTLTIQRTEQRDSAMYRCASSRFTSGTGELFFGEGSRLTVL.

With respect to this clone: The read halts 3 residues ahead of the CDR3 end, with the missing end drawn from the germline J gene. The chain joins TRBV18 to TRBJ2-2, with TRBD2 matching over 13 bases. Germline CDR1 and CDR2: KGHSH and LQKENI. The J segment lost 6 bases and the V segment lost 3 bases, leaving 1 base of the junction unmatched. This CDR3 region has 15 residues. The CDR3 spells CASSPGLAGSGELFF. CDR3 DNA, as far as it was read: TGTGCCAGCTCACCGGGACTAGCGGGATCCGGGGAG. Based on the CDR3 plus reference TRBV18 and TRBJ2-2, the full variable domain is NAGVMQNPRHLVRRRGQEARLRCSPMKGHSHVYWYRQLPEEGLKFMVYLQKENIIDESGMPKERFSAEFPKEGPSILRIQQVVRGDSAAYFCASSPGLAGSGELFFGEGSRLTVL.

For this clone: Sequencing ends 3 residues short of the CDR3 end; the germline J gene provides the rest. The chain couples TRBV29-1 to TRBJ2-5; 7 bases are shared with TRBD1. With 6 bases clipped from V and 5 bases from J, the junction kept 3 bases outside the gene matches. CDR3 length equals 11 residues. Per germline, CDR1 SQVTM and CDR2 ANQGSEA. This CDR3 reads CSVKTGETQYF. CDR3 DNA (partial): TGCAGCGTAAAGACAGGGGAGACC.

This clone was picked up a small number of times. The CDR3 spells CASSYPGSLGRNYNEQFF. The covered CDR3 bases are TGCGCCAGCAGCTACCCAGGGTCGCTCGGCAGGAACTACAATGAG. The chain carries TRBV5-1 and TRBJ2-1; the D gene is possibly TRBD1 (5 bases). The read falls 3 residues short of the CDR3 end, and the missing part is taken from the germline J gene. The germline V and J ends were trimmed by 3 bases and 3 bases, with 22 bases remaining between them. CDR3 length: 18 residues. Germline values: CDR1 SGHRS, CDR2 YFSETQ.

This clone was observed a few times. The missing CDR3 end, 3 residues past where the read stops, is filled in from the germline J gene. The gene calls are TRBV19 and TRBJ1-5; D not certain. Germline CDR1 reads LNHDA; CDR2 reads SQIVND (reference sequence). Trimming pared 1 base from V and 0 bases from J, leaving 10 bases between. The CDR3 spans 16 residues. The CDR3 region is CASSIAGGHSNQPQHF. Partial CDR3 DNA: TGTGCCAGTAGTATAGCTGGAGGGCATAGCAATCAGCCC.

This clone was detected a few times. The CDR3 end lies 3 residues beyond the end of the read and is filled in from the germline J gene. The rearrangement joins TRBV19 to TRBJ2-2, with D unresolved. The CDR3 totals 14 residues. Germline CDR1 and CDR2: LNHDA and SQIVND (reference sequence). Trimming shortened V by 6 bases and J by 1 base, and 9 bases separated the two germline ends. CDR3 bases read: TGTGCCAGTAGCCAACAAGTGAACACCGGGGAG. Its translation: CASSQQVNTGE. The CDR3 in its entirety is CASSQQVNTGELFF.

This clone appeared a few times. The read is 3 residues too short to cover the CDR3 end, so that end is filled in from the germline J gene. V gene TRBV18 combines with J gene TRBJ2-5; 7 bases map to TRBD2. CDR1 is KGHSH and CDR2 is LQKENI in the germline V gene. The CDR3 length is 17 residues. The trim removed 4 bases at V and 0 bases at J, leaving 11 bases unmatched. The CDR3 reads CASSLRGSGRYQETQYF. CDR3 DNA, as far as it was read: TGTGCCAGCTCACTCCGGGGTAGCGGGCGGTACCAAGAGACC.

This clone was recorded at least ten times. One end of the junction varies from germline; a read error may be responsible. The read terminates 3 residues before the CDR3 end, so the remaining end is supplied by the germline J gene. The V gene is TRBV7-7, the J gene TRBJ2-5; the D call may be TRBD1 or TRBD2 (5 bases each). Germline-derived CDR1 and CDR2 are SSHAT and FNYEAQ (reference sequence). CDR3 length: 12 residues. The CDR3 loop reads CASSPRGETQYF. The CDR3 bases that were read are TGTGCTAGCAGCCCGAGGGGAGAGACC.

This clone is medium-sized by share. The CDR3 goes on 3 residues after the read ends, and that part is filled in from the germline J gene. The V gene is TRBV4-2, the J gene TRBJ1-1; no firm D call. Germline V gene lookup returns CDR1 LGHNA and CDR2 YNFKEQ. This CDR3 is 13 amino acids long. With 4 bases removed from V and 3 bases from J, the gap between germline ends came to 9 bases. CDR3 in amino acids: CASSPGVDTEAFF. The sequenced part of the CDR3 DNA is TGTGCCAGCAGCCCAGGCGTTGACACTGAA.

This clone came up many times. The CDR3 end falls 3 residues outside the read, so it is completed with the germline J gene. This chain uses TRBV5-6 with TRBJ2-3, with D tentatively TRBD1 (5 bases). Per germline, CDR1 SGHDT and CDR2 YYEEEE. V was shortened by 6 bases and J by 2 bases, with 13 bases between the two germline ends. The CDR3 consists of 14 residues. The CDR3 sequence: CASTRDPATDTQYF. The covered CDR3 bases are TGTGCCAGCACCAGGGATCCGGCCACAGATACG. Combining the CDR3 with reference TRBV5-6 and TRBJ2-3 gives the whole variable domain DAGVTQSPTHLIKTRGQQVTLRCSPKSGHDTVSWYQQALGQGPQFIFQYYEEEERQRGNFPDRFSGHQFPNYSSELNVNALLLGDSALYLCASTRDPATDTQYFGPGTRLTVL.

Regarding this clone: The read halts 3 residues ahead of the CDR3 end, with the missing end drawn from the germline J gene. Other DNA sequences within the sample encode an identical CDR3. This chain connects TRBV2 to TRBJ2-5; 7 nucleotides line up with TRBD1. Germline V gives CDR1 SNHLY, CDR2 FYNNEI. This CDR3 region has 14 residues. Unmatched junction bases numbered 2, after V lost 1 base and J lost 3 bases. The sequenced CDR3 bases are TGTGCCAGCAGTGAAGGTACAGGGGAAGAGACC. Translated: CASSEGTGEET. The entire CDR3 protein is CASSEGTGEETQYF.

The sequenced part of the CDR3 DNA is TGCAGCGCGCCGGAACAGGTTGGCACCTATGGC. Translated: CSAPEQVGTYG. Given in full, the CDR3 is CSAPEQVGTYGYTF. The chain combines TRBV29-1 with TRBJ1-2; tentatively, D is TRBD1 (5 bases). From the germline J gene comes the end of the CDR3, since the read stops 3 residues before it. This CDR3 has 14 residues. V lost 7 bases to trimming and J lost 4 bases, with 19 bases between them. Germline assignment: CDR1 SQVTM and CDR2 ANQGSEA.

This clone was observed a few times. The read terminates 3 residues before the CDR3 end, so the remaining end is supplied by the germline J gene. The V gene is TRBV2, the J gene TRBJ2-5, with D perhaps TRBD2 (5 bases). Per the germline V gene, CDR1 is SNHLY and CDR2 is FYNNEI. V shed 6 bases and J shed 3 bases, with 14 bases lying between them. This CDR3 is built from 14 residues. This chain's CDR3 is CASRPGLGEETQYF. Incomplete CDR3 DNA: TGTGCCAGCAGACCTGGACTCGGGGAAGAGACC. Together with reference TRBV2 and TRBJ2-5, the CDR3 gives the full variable domain: EPEVTQTPSHQVTQMGQEVILRCVPISNHLYFYWYRQILGQKVEFLVSFYNNEISEKSEIFDDQFSVERPDGSNFTLKIRSTKLEDSAMYFCASRPGLGEETQYFGPGTRLLVL.

This clone has more than one count but fewer than ten. The DNA ends 3 residues before the CDR3 does, and the rest of the CDR3 is filled in from the germline J gene. The genes are TRBV20-1 and TRBJ1-1; TRBD1 is a possible D gene (5 bases). This CDR3 comprises 11 residues. Trimming took off 6 bases at V and 4 bases at J, with 9 bases between the two ends. CDR1 is DFQATT, CDR2 SNEGSKA, per germline (reference sequence). The CDR3 bases that were read are TGCAGTGCGGCGAGGGGCACTGAA. Translation gives CSAARGTE. The whole CDR3 protein reads CSAARGTEAFF.

A word on this clone: With the read ending 3 residues before the CDR3 end, the germline J gene is used to fill in that end. The chain carries TRBV20-1 and TRBJ2-5; D is uncertain. Germline V CDR1 and CDR2: DFQATT, SNEGSKA (reference sequence). The germline V and J ends were trimmed by 5 bases and 5 bases, with 12 bases remaining between them. The length of the CDR3 is 12 residues. The chain's CDR3 is CSAGPGLETQYF. CDR3 bases read: TGCAGTGCTGGTCCCGGGTTGGAGACC.

The DNA read from the CDR3 is TGTGCCAGTAGTTATGGACAGTCACTCTATGAA. Translated: CASSYGQSLYE. The whole CDR3 protein reads CASSYGQSLYEAFF. The chain employs TRBV19 and TRBJ1-1; the D gene is possibly TRBD1 (6 bases). Read coverage stops 3 residues before the CDR3 terminus; the germline J gene supplies the remainder. V was shortened by 5 bases and J by 7 bases, with 17 bases between the two germline ends. Germline V gene lookup returns CDR1 LNHDA and CDR2 SQIVND (reference sequence). The CDR3 consists of 14 residues.

By proportion, this clone is large (0.1 to 1%). The read stops 3 residues short of the end of the CDR3; the missing end is completed from the germline J gene. V usage is TRBV28 and J usage is TRBJ1-1; TRBD1 aligns across 10 bases. Per the germline V gene, CDR1 is MDHEN and CDR2 is SYDVKM. The length of the CDR3 is 16 residues. Losses at the gene ends were 5 bases for V and 4 bases for J; bases not matched to a gene: 10. This CDR3 reads CASSPGTGVWGTEAFF. The DNA read from the CDR3 is TGTGCCAGCAGTCCAGGGACAGGGGTTTGGGGCACTGAA.

This clone was seen at least ten times. CDR3: CASTPEETQYF. CDR3 bases read: TGTGCCAGCACCCCGGAAGAGACC. The chain combines TRBV2 with TRBJ2-5; no firm D call. The CDR3 goes on 3 residues after the read ends, and that part is filled in from the germline J gene. This CDR3 region has 11 residues. Trimming cost V 7 bases and J 3 bases, with 6 bases left between them. CDR1 SNHLY and CDR2 FYNNEI come from the germline V gene.

Comments on this clone: From the germline J gene comes the end of the CDR3, since the read stops 3 residues before it. The chain is built from TRBV7-8 and TRBJ2-4; TRBD2 is a possible D gene (6 bases). Germline lookup yields CDR1 SGHVS and CDR2 FQNEAQ. V was cut by 5 bases and J by 2 bases, with 16 bases left in between. CDR3 size: 16 residues. This chain's CDR3 is CASSPERGRSKNIQYF. The CDR3 bases that were read are TGTGCCAGCAGCCCAGAACGGGGGAGGTCCAAAAACATT.

Regarding this clone: The read terminates 3 residues before the CDR3 end, so the remaining end is supplied by the germline J gene. The rearrangement links TRBV2 to TRBJ1-6, with 9 positions matching TRBD1. J lost 6 bases, V lost 6 bases, and 9 bases had no gene match. The germline V gene encodes CDR1 SNHLY and CDR2 FYNNEI. The CDR3 consists of 16 residues. The CDR3 here is CASRITGTGFNSPLHF. The CDR3 DNA, read in part, is TGTGCCAGCAGAATTACCGGGACAGGGTTTAATTCACCC.

This clone was observed many times. Coverage ceases 3 residues before the CDR3 finishes, and the germline J gene fills in the end. The J gene is TRBJ2-3, the V gene TRBV2; D gene ambiguous. The CDR3 spans 15 residues. The ends were cut back, 4 bases at V and 0 bases at J, with 11 bases in the middle. From germline, CDR1 is SNHLY and CDR2 FYNNEI. The CDR3: CASSVVKGSTDTQYF. CDR3 DNA, as far as it was read: TGTGCCAGCAGTGTAGTGAAGGGTAGCACAGATACG.

About this clone: The CDR3 goes on 3 residues after the read ends, and that part is filled in from the germline J gene. The chain uses TRBV7-3 and TRBJ2-3; D is uncertain. Germline CDR1 is SGHTA and CDR2 is FQGTGA. This CDR3 comprises 12 residues. Trimming took off 1 base at V and 5 bases at J, with 4 bases between the two ends. Partial CDR3 DNA: TGTGCCAGCAGCTTAAGCGGAGATACG. Amino acids: CASSLSGDT. The full CDR3 protein is CASSLSGDTQYF.

This clone was detected only a few times. The read gets to within 3 residues of the CDR3 end, and the germline J gene fills in the rest. The gene calls are TRBV30 and TRBJ2-5; D unresolved. CDR3 length equals 14 residues. Trimming pared 0 bases from V and 2 bases from J, leaving 10 bases between. The germline V gene has CDR1 GTSNPN and CDR2 SVGIG (reference sequence). The DNA read from the CDR3 is TGTGCCTGGAGTGTACCGGCGGTTCAAGAGACC. It specifies CAWSVPAVQET. The whole CDR3 is CAWSVPAVQETQYF.

This clone was counted ten times or more. The read comes to an end 3 residues before the CDR3 does, leaving the germline J gene to fill in the end. The chain employs TRBV13 and TRBJ2-1; 10 bases are a match to TRBD2. This CDR3 comprises 15 residues. V shed 1 base and J 7 bases; nucleotides not matched to a gene: 4. In germline, CDR1 is PRHDT, CDR2 FYEKMQ (reference sequence). The CDR3 sequence is CASSLVQLAGNEQFF. CDR3 bases read: TGTGCCAGCAGCTTAGTACAACTAGCGGGAAATGAG.

Comments on this clone: The read terminates 3 residues before the CDR3 end, so the remaining end is supplied by the germline J gene. This sequence joins TRBV29-1 and TRBJ2-1, with D perhaps matching TRBD2 (7 bases). Trimming shortened V by 0 bases and J by 8 bases, and 11 bases separated the two germline ends. The V gene's germline CDR1 is SQVTM and CDR2 ANQGSEA. CDR3 length equals 13 residues. CDR3 bases read: TGCAGCGTTGAAGATGTAGGGGGGGATGAG. Residues: CSVEDVGGDE. The full-length CDR3 reads as CSVEDVGGDEQFF.